Below, 5 T cell receptor beta chains from the same sample are listed, as sequenced in a study of shared clonotypes between healthy human individuals. Clones were sequenced by immunoSEQ multiplex PCR, and TCRdb holds only the in-frame ones, with some missing. The sample holds more than 2,000,000 clones, around 94% seen once. Sequencing was carried out using naive CD4+ T cells sorted from blood. Subset specified: CD45RA+ positively selected. The receptors were sampled from a man between 18 and 29 years old in good health.

The genes are TRBV11-2 and TRBJ2-2; possibly TRBD1 for D (5 bases). CDR1 and CDR2 (germline): SGHAT, FQNNGV. The CDR3 extends over 15 amino acids. V was cut by 5 bases and J by 6 bases, with 16 bases left in between. The DNA for the CDR3 is TGTGCCAGCAGCCCCCAAGACAGATTAGCCGGGGAGCTGTTTTTT. Translation gives CASSPQDRLAGELFF.

The J gene is TRBJ2-3, the V gene TRBV6-5; 8 nucleotides line up with TRBD2. The junction had 3 bases not matched to a gene; V was cut back by 5 bases and J by 2 bases. Germline CDR1 and CDR2: MNHEY and SVGAGI. The CDR3 totals 14 residues. CDR3 protein: CASSSGGNTDTQYF. As DNA, the CDR3 is TGTGCCAGCAGTAGCGGGGGCAACACAGATACGCAGTATTTT.

This clone has more than one count but fewer than ten. Additional DNA sequences in this sample encode the identical CDR3. V usage is TRBV29-1 and J usage is TRBJ1-4; 11 nucleotides agree with TRBD1. V trimming: 6 bases; J trimming: 7 bases; junction bases outside the gene matches: 4. CDR1 is SQVTM, CDR2 ANQGSEA, per germline. The CDR3 totals 13 residues. CDR3 sequence: CSVGQGAGEKLFF. For the CDR3, the DNA is TGCAGCGTCGGACAGGGGGCAGGTGAAAAACTGTTTTTT. Full variable domain (missing parts from reference TRBV29-1 and TRBJ1-4): SAVISQKPSRDICQRGTSLTIQCQVDSQVTMMFWYRQQPGQSLTLIATANQGSEATYESGFVIDKFPISRPNLTFSTLTVSNMSPEDSSIYLCSVGQGAGEKLFFGSGTQLSVL.

The chain recombines TRBV5-1 with TRBJ2-1; D unclear. CDR1 SGHRS and CDR2 YFSETQ come from the germline V gene. This CDR3 has 15 amino acids. Between the trimmed V and J ends, which lost 0 bases and 7 bases, there was a span of 14 bases. CDR3 in DNA: TGCGCCAGCAGCTTGGTGGGTAGCAGTCCAAATGAGCAGTTCTTC. The encoded protein is CASSLVGSSPNEQFF.

V gene TRBV2 combines with J gene TRBJ2-5; D might be TRBD2 (5 bases). Trimming pared 6 bases from V and 1 base from J, leaving 12 bases between. Germline V gene data show CDR1 as SNHLY and CDR2 as FYNNEI. This CDR3 is 14 amino acids long. This CDR3 reads CASRRTYLQETQYF. CDR3 nucleotides: TGTGCCAGCAGGCGGACTTACCTCCAAGAGACCCAGTACTTC. Complete variable domain (other parts from reference TRBV2 and TRBJ2-5): EPEVTQTPSHQVTQMGQEVILRCVPISNHLYFYWYRQILGQKVEFLVSFYNNEISEKSEIFDDQFSVERPDGSNFTLKIRSTKLEDSAMYFCASRRTYLQETQYFGPGTRLLVL.